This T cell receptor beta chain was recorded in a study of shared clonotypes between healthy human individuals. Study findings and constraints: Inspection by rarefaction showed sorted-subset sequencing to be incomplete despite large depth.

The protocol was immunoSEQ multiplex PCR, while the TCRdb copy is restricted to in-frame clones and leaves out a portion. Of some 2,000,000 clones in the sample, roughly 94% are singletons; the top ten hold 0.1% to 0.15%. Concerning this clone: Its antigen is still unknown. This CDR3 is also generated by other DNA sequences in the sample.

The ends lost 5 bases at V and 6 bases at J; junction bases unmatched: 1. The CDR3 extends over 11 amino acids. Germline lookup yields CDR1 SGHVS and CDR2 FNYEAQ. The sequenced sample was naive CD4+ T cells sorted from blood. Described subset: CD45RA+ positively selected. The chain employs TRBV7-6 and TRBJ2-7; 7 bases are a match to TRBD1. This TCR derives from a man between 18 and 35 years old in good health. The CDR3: CASSPGGEQYF. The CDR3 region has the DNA TGTGCCAGCAGCCCAGGGGGCGAGCAGTACTTC.